This TCR beta chain comes out of a study of T cell responses to AZD1222 COVID-19 vaccine. The method was immunoSEQ multiplex PCR; TCRdb's version includes in-frame clones alone and lacks a portion of them. The sample lists roughly 78,000 clones; over 80% were seen once. Trimming left V 7 bases short and J 0 bases short, with 7 bases between. The CDR3 spans 14 residues. The germline gives CDR1 MDHEN, CDR2 SYDVKM. Study results and limitations: Reportedly, nearly half the spike-specific TCRs target unmutated variant regions. It should be noted that donors were predominantly white British and more often female, and clonal diversity was possibly underestimated.

A word on this clone: As yet, its antigen is unknown.

The material was peripheral blood, obtained on day 0 of AZD1222 vaccination. The TCR comes from an adult in good health. This chain joins TRBV28 and TRBJ2-6; D is ambiguous. The CDR3 sequence: CASNLNSGANVLTF. The CDR3 DNA is TGTGCCAGCAATCTCAACTCTGGGGCCAACGTCCTGACTTTC. Filled out from reference TRBV28 and TRBJ2-6, the complete variable domain reads DVKVTQSSRYLVKRTGEKVFLECVQDMDHENMFWYRQDPGLGLRLIYFSYDVKMKEKGDIPEGYSVSREKKERFSLILESASTNQTSMYLCASNLNSGANVLTFGAGSRLTVL.